This T cell receptor (beta chain) was documented in a study of blood T cell repertoires in COVID-19 (dated by TCRdb to about 2020). In the study overall: Samples from collaborators originated in the United States, Italy and Spain and spanned both the acute and convalescent phases of COVID-19. A de-identified subject ID, COVID-19 status, age in years and sex were almost always included in the sample metadata. A freely available public database, intended as a resource for researchers studying the immune response to SARS-CoV-2, is where the repertoires were released. Samples were obtained from the ongoing ImmuneRACE study (first 160 participants) and from 1,254 subjects provided by 6 global collaborators. The prospective study material was composed of cDNA or gDNA derived from T cells, B-cell-depleted T cells, or PBMCs. Where available, HLA class I and class II types were taken from metadata supplied by the sample provider and were not determined by assay-based typing. Deeply sampled blood TCRbeta repertoires from subjects exposed to, actively infected with, or recovered from COVID-19 were included in the dataset.

The paper as a whole reports these results and caveats: How much clinical and demographic metadata was included differed by source and by participant, and the metadata was provided uncurated.

The immunoSEQ Assay, a bias-controlled multiplex PCR, was used to amplify TCRbeta CDR3 regions from genomic DNA. The source study handled its data this way. The number of nucleated cells in each sample was estimated from the amplification of reference gene primers within the assay. Sequence reads were collapsed and filtered to measure the absolute abundance of every unique TCRbeta CDR3 rearrangement. For each sample, productive Simpson clonality was calculated as the square root of Simpson's diversity index across productive rearrangements. TCRdb stores this immuneACCESS table with in-frame sequences only. Part of the clones is absent; in the studies checked, under half of the shortfall reflects unresolved V genes, and no reason is known for the rest. V and J calls and clone size follow that table, whereas D and trimming were derived from the DNA. This sample holds approximately 330,000 clones; 87% were observed only once. The ten largest clonotypes hold around 9.9% of the sample.

As concerns this clone: Its antigen specificity is not known. Base qualities are not provided; no much larger clone lies one nucleotide away.

Spanning cysteine to phenylalanine, the CDR3 consists of 15 amino acids. Only the CDR3 DNA is retained, 45 bases long and in frame from the first base. V is trimmed back by 3 bases and J by 5 bases, and the junction contains 6 bases that no gene match accounts for. The germline V gene (reference sequence) supplies CDR1 MNHNY and CDR2 SVGAGI. One collaborating source in Seattle enrolled patients while the patients were actively infected and followed the patients over time throughout the course of disease. The collaborating institutions used their own protocols to collect whole blood in K2EDTA tubes. For TCRbeta analysis, collaborator samples were shipped as frozen whole blood, as isolated PBMCs, or as DNA extracted from either sample type.

This sequence was found in a man aged 25 to 45 with COVID-19, enrolled during active disease. Material: peripheral blood. The V gene is TRBV6-6 and the J gene is TRBJ2-7; 11 central nucleotides agree with TRBD1. The DNA sequence reads TGTGCCAGCAGTTATTATGGACAGGGGGCTCACGAGCAGTACTTC. Its coded protein is CASSYYGQGAHEQYF.